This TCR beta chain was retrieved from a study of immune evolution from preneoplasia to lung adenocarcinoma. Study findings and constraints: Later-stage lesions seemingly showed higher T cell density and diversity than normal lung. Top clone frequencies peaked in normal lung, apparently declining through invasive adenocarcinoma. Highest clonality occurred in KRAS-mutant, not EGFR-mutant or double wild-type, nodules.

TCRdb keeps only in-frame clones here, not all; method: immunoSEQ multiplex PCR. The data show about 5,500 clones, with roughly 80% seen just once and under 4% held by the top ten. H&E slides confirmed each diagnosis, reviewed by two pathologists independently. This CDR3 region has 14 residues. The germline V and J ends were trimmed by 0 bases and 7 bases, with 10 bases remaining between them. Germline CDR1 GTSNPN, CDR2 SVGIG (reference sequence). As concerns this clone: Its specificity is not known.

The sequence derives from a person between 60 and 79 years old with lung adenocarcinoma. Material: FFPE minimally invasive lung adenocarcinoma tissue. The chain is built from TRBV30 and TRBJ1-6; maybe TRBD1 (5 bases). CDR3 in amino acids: CAWSVGTANSPLHF. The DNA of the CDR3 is TGTGCCTGGAGTGTGGGGACGGCCAATTCACCCCTCCACTTT.